This T cell receptor (beta chain) is drawn from a study of shared clonotypes between healthy human individuals. Donors comprised healthy HIV-negative adults lacking recent acute infections or vaccinations. The CDR3 consists of 14 residues. V was shortened by 7 bases and J by 4 bases, with 16 bases between the two germline ends. Germline values: CDR1 MNHEY, CDR2 SVGAGI. The table came from immunoSEQ multiplex PCR; TCRdb's copy has only in-frame clones and leaves some out. The sample lists hundreds of thousands of clones, around 73% occurring once. This sequence joins TRBV6-5 and TRBJ1-2; perhaps TRBD1 as D (6 bases). Sequencing input: memory CD4+ T cells sorted from blood. The subset: CD45RA-negative fraction. The clonotype comes from a woman aged 25-40 years in good health. Here the CDR3 reads CASTPAGATYGYTF. Here the CDR3 DNA reads TGTGCCAGCACCCCGGCAGGGGCCACCTATGGCTACACCTTC.